These T cell receptor beta chains were read from a single sample in a study of T cell responses to AZD1222 COVID-19 vaccine. Repertoires were generated with immunoSEQ multiplex PCR, while TCRdb's copy carries only in-frame clones and drops some. The top ten hold just under 3% of the sample, which has roughly 120,000 clones, just under 95% seen once. Specimen: peripheral blood, collected on day 0 of AZD1222 vaccination. These receptor sequences come from an adult in good health. Each CDR3 is given with its conserved first and last residue. The D gene is left open where the match is weak. Not all rows give a size; the values are once, few, many and, for expanded clones, a class.

cdr3_nt	cdr3_aa	d_call	clone_size	cdr3_length	v_call	j_call
TGTGCCAGCAGCTTAGAGGGGCGGGAGGAGGACGAGCAGTACTTC	CASSLEGREEDEQYF	TRBD2	-	15	TRBV7-9	TRBJ2-7
TGTGCCAGCAGAAGACTCCCACGGGAGCAGTTCTTC	CASRRLPREQFF	-	-	12	TRBV6-5	TRBJ2-1
TGTGCCAGCACCAGACTAGCGGGAGGGGATGAGCAGTTCTTC	CASTRLAGGDEQFF	TRBD2	-	14	TRBV27	TRBJ2-1
TGTGCCAGCTCACCTGTCCTCTACGAGCAGTACTTC	CASSPVLYEQYF	-	-	12	TRBV18	TRBJ2-7
TGCGCCAGCAGCCAATCTAATGAGCAGTTCTTC	CASSQSNEQFF	-	-	11	TRBV4-1	TRBJ2-1
TGTGCCAGCAGTTATGAGGGGATTCGCGAAAAACTGTTTTTT	CASSYEGIREKLFF	-	-	14	TRBV6-5	TRBJ1-4
TGTGCCAGCAGCACCCCGGGACGGGGGGATTCACCCCTCCACTTT	CASSTPGRGDSPLHF	-	-	15	TRBV5-4	TRBJ1-6
TGTGCCAGCAGCGGGACAGGGGGCTCAGCTAATGAAAAACTGTTTTTT	CASSGTGGSANEKLFF	TRBD1	-	16	TRBV9	TRBJ1-4
TGTGCCAGCAGTTACGAACAGGGGCATTCACCCCTCCACTTT	CASSYEQGHSPLHF	TRBD1	-	14	TRBV6-5	TRBJ1-6
TGCGCCAGCAGCTTTTTCGGCTCTGGGGCCAACGTCCTGACTTTC	CASSFFGSGANVLTF	-	-	15	TRBV5-1	TRBJ2-6
TGCGCCAGCAGCTTGGAAGTAGCGGGAGCCATTAACACCGGGGAGCTGTTTTTT	CASSLEVAGAINTGELFF	TRBD2	once	18	TRBV5-1	TRBJ2-2
TGTGCCAGTAGTATAGAATACGGAAGGGTAGGGGTCTTGGGCTATGGCTACACCTTC	CASSIEYGRVGVLGYGYTF	-	-	19	TRBV19	TRBJ1-2
TGTGCCAGCAGCGTAGTGGTGGGGGCGTCAGATACGCAGTATTTT	CASSVVVGASDTQYF	-	-	15	TRBV9	TRBJ2-3
TGTGCCAGCAGCTTGCCTTCCTTGAGCTCTGGAAACACCATATATTTT	CASSLPSLSSGNTIYF	-	once	16	TRBV5-6	TRBJ1-3
TGTGCCAGCCGTGTTACGAATTCACCCCTCCACTTT	CASRVTNSPLHF	-	-	12	TRBV2	TRBJ1-6
TGTGCTAGTGGTAGTGGCGGGGAGCTGTTTTTT	CASGSGGELFF	-	-	11	TRBV12-5	TRBJ2-2
TGCAGCGTTGAGGGTGTGGGGGGGCCCTACAATGAGCAGTTCTTC	CSVEGVGGPYNEQFF	-	-	15	TRBV29-1	TRBJ2-1
TGTGCCACCAGCAGAGATCAGGGGGGTCGACCCCAGCATTTT	CATSRDQGGRPQHF	TRBD1	-	14	TRBV15	TRBJ1-5
TGTGCCAGCAGCCCCAGGACTACCTACGAGCAGTACTTC	CASSPRTTYEQYF	-	-	13	TRBV11-2	TRBJ2-7
TGTGCCAGCAGTTTAGGCAGGGACTATGGCTACACCTTC	CASSLGRDYGYTF	-	-	13	TRBV28	TRBJ1-2